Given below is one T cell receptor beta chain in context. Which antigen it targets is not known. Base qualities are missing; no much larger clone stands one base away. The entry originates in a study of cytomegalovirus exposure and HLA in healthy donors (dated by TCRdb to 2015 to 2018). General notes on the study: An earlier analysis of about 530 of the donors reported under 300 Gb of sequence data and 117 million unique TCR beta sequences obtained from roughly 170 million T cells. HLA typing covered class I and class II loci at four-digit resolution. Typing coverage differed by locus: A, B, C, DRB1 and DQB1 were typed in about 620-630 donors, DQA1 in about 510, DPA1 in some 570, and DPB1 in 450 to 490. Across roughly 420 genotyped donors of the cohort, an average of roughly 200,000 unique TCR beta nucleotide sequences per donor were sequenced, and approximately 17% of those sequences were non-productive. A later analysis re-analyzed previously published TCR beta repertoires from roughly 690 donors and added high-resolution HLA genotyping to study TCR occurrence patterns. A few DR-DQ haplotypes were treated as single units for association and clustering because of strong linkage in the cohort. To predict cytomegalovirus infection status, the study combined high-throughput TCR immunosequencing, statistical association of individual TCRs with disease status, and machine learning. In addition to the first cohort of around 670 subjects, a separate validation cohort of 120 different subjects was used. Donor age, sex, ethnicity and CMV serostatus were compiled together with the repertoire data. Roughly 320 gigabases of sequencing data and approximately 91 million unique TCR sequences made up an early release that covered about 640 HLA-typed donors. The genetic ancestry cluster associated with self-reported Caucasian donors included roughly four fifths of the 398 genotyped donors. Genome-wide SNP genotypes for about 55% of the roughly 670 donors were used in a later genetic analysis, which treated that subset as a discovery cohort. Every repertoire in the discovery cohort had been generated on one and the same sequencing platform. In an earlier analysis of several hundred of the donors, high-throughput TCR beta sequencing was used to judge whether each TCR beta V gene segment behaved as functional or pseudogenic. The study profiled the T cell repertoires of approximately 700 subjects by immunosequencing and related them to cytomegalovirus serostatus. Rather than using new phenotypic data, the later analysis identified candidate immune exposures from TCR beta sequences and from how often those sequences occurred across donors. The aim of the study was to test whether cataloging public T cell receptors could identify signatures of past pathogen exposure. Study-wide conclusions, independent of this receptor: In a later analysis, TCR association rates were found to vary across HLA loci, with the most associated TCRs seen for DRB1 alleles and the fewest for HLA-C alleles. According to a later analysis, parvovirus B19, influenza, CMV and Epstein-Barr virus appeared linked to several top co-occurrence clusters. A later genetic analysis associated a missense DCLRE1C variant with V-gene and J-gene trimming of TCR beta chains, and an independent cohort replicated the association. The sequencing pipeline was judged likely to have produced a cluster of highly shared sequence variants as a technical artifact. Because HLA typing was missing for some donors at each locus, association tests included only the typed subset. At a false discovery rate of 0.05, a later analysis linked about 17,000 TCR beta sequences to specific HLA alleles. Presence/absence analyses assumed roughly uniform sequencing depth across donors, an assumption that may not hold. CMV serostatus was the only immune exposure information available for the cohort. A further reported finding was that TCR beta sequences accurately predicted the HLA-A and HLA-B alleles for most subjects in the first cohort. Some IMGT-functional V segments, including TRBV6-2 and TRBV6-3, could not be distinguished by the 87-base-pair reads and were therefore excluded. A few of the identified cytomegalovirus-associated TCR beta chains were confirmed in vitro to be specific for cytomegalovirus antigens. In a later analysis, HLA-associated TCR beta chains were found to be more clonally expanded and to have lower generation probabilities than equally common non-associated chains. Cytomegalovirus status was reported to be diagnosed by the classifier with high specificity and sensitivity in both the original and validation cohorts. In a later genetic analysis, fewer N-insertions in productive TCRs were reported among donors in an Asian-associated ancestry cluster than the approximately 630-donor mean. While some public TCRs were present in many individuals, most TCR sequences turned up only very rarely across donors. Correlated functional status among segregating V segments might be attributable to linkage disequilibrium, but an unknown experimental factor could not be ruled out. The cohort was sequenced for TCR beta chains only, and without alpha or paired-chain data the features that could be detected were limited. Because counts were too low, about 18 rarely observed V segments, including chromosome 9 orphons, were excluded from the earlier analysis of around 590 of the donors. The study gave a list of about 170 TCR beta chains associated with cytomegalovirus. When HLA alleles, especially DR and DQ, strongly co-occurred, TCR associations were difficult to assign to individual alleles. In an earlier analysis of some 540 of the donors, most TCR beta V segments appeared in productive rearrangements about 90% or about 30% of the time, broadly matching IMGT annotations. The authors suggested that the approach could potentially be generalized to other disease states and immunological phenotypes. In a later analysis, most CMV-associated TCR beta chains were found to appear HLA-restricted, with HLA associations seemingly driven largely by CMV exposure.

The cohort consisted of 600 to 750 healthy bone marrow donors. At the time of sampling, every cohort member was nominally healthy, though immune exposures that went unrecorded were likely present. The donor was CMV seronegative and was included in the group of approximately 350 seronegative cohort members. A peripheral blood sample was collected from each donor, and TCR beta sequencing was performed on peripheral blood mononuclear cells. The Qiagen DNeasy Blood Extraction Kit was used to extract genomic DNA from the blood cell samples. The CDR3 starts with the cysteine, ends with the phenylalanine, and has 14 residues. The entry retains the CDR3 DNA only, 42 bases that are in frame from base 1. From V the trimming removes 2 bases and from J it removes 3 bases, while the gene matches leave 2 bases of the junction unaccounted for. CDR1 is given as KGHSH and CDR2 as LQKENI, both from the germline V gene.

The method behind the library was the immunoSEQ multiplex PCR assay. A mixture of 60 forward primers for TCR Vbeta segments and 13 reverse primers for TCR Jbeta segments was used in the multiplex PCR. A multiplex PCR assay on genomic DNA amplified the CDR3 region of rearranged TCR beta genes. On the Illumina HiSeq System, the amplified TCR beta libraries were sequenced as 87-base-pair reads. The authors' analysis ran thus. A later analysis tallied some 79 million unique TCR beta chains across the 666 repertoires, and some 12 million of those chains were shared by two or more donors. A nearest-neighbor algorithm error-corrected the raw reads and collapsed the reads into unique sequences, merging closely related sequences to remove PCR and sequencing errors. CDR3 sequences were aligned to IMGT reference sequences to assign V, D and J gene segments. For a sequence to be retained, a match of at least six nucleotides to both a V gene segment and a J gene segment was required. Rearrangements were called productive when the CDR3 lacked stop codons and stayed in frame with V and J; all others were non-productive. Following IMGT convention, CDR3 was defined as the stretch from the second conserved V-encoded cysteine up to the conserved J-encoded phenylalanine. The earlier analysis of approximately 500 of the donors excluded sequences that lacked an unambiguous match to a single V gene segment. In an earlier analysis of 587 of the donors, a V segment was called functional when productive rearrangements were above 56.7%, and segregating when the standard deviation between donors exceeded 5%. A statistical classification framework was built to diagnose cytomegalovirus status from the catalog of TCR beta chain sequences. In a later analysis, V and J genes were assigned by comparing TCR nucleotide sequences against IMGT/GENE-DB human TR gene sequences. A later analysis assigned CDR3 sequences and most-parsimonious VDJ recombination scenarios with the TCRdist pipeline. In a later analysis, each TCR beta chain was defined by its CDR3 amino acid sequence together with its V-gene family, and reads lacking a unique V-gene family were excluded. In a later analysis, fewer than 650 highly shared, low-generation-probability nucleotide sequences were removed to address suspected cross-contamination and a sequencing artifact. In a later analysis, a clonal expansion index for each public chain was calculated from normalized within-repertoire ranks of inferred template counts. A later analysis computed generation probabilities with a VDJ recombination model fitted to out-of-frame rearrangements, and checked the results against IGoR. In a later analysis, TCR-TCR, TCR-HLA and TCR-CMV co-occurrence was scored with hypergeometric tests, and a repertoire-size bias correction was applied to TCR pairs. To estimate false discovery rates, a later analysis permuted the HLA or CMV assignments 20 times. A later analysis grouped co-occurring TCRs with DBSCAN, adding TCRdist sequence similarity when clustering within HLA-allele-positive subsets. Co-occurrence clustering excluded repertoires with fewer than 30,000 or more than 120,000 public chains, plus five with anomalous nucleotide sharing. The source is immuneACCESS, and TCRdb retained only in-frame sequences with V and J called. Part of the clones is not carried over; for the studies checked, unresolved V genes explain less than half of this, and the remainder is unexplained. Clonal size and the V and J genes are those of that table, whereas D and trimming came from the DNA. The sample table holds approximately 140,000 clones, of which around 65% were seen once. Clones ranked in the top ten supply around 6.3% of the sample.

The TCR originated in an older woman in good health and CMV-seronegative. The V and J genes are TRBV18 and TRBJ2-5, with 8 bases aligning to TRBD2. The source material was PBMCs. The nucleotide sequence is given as TGTGCCAGCTCACCAAGGCGGGGGGAAGAGACCCAGTACTTC. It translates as CASSPRRGEETQYF.